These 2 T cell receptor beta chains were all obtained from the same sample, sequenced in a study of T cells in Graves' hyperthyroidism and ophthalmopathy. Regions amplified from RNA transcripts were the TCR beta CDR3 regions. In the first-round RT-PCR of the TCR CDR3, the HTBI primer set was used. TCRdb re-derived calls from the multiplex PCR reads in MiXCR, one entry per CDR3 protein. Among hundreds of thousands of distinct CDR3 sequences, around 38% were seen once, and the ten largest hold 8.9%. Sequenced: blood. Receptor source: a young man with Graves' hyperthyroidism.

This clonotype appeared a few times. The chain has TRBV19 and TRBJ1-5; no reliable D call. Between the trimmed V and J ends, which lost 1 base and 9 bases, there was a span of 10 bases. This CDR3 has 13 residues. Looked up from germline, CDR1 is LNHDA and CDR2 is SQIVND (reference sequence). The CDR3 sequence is CASSIGGEGPQHF. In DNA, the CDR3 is TGTGCCAGTAGTATAGGCGGGGAGGGGCCCCAGCATTTT.

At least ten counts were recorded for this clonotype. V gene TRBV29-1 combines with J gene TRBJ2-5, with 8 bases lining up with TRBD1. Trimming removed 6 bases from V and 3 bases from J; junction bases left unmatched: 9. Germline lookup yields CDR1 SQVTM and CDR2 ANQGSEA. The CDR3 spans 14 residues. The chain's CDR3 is CSVRGQEGKETQYF. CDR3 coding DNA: TGCAGCGTCCGGGGACAGGAGGGGAAAGAGACCCAGTACTTC.